This T cell receptor beta chain was sequenced during a study of blood T cell repertoires in COVID-19. In the study overall: COVID-19 samples collected from the United States, Italy and Spain covered acute and convalescent phases. T cells, B-cell-depleted T cells, or PBMCs provided the cDNA or gDNA that served as material.

Source study methods: Reference gene primer amplification yielded estimated nucleated cell counts. Produced via immunoSEQ multiplex PCR; TCRdb's table is partial and in-frame only. From that table come the V and J calls and clone size; the DNA was used to work out D and trimming. Of 150,000 to 200,000 clones in the sample, about 77% were seen once. V lost 1 base, J lost 8 bases, and 12 bases lay in between. Germline V gene data show CDR1 as SGHTA and CDR2 as FQGNSA. The CDR3 is 14 amino acids. The sample comprised peripheral blood. This chain uses TRBV7-2 with TRBJ1-5; D is perhaps TRBD1 (5 bases). The clonotype originates from a woman of 80 years or more with acute or convalescent COVID-19. The CDR3 DNA reads TGTGCCAGCAGCTTAGGGGGGAGGGTTGAGCCCCAGCATTTT. Protein sequence: CASSLGGRVEPQHF.